This T cell receptor beta chain was recovered during a study of identical twins. In TCRdb, the 5' RACE reads were re-called with MiXCR into one record per CDR3 protein. The table records under 1 million distinct CDR3 sequences, around 12% of them present only once. CDR1 and CDR2 (germline): MDHEN, SYDVKM. The CDR3 runs to 12 residues. The germline V and J ends were trimmed by 5 bases and 4 bases, with 8 bases remaining between them. The same sample was also studied in work on yellow fever vaccine responses in identical twins.

The source of this sequence is a young woman in good health. The chain is built from TRBV28 and TRBJ1-1; D call uncertain. Sequenced: PBMCs. DNA for the CDR3: TGTGCCAGCAGTCCTTGGGGCACTGAAGCTTTCTTT. This encodes CASSPWGTEAFF.